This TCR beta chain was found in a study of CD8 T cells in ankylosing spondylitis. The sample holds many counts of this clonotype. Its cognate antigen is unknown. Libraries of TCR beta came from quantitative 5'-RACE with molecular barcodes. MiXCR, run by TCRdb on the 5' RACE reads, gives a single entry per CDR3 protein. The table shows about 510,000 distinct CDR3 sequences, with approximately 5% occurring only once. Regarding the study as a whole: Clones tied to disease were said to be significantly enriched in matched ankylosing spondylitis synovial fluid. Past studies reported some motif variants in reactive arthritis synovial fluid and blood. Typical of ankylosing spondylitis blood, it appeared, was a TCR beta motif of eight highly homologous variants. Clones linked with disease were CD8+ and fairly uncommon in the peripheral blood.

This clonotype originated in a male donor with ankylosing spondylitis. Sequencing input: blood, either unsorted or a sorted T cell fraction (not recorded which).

The CDR3 region has the DNA TGCGCCAGCAAATGGGGAGATACTGAAGCTTTCTTT. Translation gives CASKWGDTEAFF. V is TRBV5-1 and J is TRBJ1-1; D unresolved. V was trimmed by 6 bases and J by 5 bases, leaving 11 bases between them. From germline, CDR1 is SGHRS and CDR2 YFSETQ. The CDR3 contains 12 residues.